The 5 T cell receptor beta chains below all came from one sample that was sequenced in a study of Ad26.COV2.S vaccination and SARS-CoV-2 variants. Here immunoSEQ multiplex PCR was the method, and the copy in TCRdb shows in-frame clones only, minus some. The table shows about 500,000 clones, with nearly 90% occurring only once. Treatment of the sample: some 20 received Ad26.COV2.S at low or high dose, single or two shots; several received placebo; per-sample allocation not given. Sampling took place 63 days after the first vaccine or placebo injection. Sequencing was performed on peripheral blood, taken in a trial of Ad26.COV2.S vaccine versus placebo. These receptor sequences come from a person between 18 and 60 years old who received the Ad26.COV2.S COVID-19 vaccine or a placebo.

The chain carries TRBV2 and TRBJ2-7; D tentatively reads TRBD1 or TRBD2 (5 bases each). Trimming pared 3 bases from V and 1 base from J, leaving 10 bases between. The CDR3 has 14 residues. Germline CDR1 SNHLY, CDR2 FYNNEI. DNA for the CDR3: TGTGCCAGCAGTGATGGGGACGGATCCTACGAGCAGTACTTC. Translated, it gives CASSDGDGSYEQYF. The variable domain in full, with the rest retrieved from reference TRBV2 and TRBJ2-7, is EPEVTQTPSHQVTQMGQEVILRCVPISNHLYFYWYRQILGQKVEFLVSFYNNEISEKSEIFDDQFSVERPDGSNFTLKIRSTKLEDSAMYFCASSDGDGSYEQYFGPGTRLTVT.

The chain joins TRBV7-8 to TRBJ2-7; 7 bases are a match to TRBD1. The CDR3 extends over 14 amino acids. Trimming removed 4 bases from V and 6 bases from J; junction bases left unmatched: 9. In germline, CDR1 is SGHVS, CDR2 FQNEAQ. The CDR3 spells CASSWAQGMTEQYF. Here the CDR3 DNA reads TGTGCCAGCAGCTGGGCACAGGGGATGACCGAGCAGTACTTC.

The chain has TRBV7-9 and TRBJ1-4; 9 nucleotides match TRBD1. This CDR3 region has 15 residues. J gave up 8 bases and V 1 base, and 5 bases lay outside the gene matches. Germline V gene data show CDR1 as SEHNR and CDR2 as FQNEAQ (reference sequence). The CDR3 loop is CASSLGTGEKEKLFF. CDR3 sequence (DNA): TGTGCCAGCAGCTTAGGGACAGGGGAGAAGGAAAAACTGTTTTTT. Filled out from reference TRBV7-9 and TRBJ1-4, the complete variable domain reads DTGVSQNPRHKITKRGQNVTFRCDPISEHNRLYWYRQTLGQGPEFLTYFQNEAQLEKSRLLSDRFSAERPKGSFSTLEIQRTEQGDSAMYLCASSLGTGEKEKLFFGSGTQLSVL.

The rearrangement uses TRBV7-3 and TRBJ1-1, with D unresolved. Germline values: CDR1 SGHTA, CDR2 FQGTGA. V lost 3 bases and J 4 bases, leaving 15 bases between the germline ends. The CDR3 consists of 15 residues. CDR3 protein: CASSLERVPSTEAFF. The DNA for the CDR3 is TGTGCCAGCAGCTTGGAGAGGGTCCCGAGCACTGAAGCTTTCTTT.

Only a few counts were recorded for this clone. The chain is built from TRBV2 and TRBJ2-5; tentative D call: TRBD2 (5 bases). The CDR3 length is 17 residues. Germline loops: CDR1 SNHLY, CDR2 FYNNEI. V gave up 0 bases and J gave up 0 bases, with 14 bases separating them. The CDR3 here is CASSEAWVGAYQETQYF. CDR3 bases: TGTGCCAGCAGTGAAGCTTGGGTGGGAGCGTACCAAGAGACCCAGTACTTC.